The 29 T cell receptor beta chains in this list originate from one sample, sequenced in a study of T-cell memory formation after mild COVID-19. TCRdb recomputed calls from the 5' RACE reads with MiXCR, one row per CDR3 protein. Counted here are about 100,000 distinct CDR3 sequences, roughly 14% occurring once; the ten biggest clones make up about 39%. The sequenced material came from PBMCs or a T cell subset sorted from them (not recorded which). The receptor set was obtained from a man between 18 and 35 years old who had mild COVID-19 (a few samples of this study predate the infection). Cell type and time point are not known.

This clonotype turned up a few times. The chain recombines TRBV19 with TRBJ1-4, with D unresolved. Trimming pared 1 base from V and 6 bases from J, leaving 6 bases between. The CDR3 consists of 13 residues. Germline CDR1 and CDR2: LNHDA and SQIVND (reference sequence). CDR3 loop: CASSIVGDEKLFF. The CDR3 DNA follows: TGTGCCAGTAGTATAGTGGGTGATGAAAAACTGTTTTTT.

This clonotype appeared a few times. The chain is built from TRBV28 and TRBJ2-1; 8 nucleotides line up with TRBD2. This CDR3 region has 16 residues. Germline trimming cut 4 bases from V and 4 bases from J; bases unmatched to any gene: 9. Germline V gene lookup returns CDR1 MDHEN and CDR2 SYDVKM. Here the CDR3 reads CASSSPVERGYNEQFF. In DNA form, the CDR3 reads TGTGCCAGCAGTTCCCCGGTGGAGCGGGGGTACAATGAGCAGTTCTTC.

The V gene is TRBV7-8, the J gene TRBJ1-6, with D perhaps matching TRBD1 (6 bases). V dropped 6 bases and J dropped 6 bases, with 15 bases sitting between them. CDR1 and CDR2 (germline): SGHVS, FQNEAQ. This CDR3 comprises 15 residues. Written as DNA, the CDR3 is TGTGCCAGCAGGGAGAACAGGGTGGTTAATTCACCCCTCCACTTT. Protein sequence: CASRENRVVNSPLHF.

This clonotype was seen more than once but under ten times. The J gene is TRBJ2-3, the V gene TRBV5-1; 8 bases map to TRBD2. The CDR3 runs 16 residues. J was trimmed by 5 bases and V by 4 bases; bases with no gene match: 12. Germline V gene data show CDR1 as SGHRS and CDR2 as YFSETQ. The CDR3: CASSPWTSWDEDTQYF. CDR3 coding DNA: TGCGCCAGCAGCCCCTGGACTAGCTGGGATGAAGATACGCAGTATTTT.

The CDR3 DNA reads as TGTGCCAGCAGGGGGATCAGGAACCGGGCCGGTGAAGCTTTCTTT. The encoded protein is CASRGIRNRAGEAFF. The chain carries TRBV7-3 and TRBJ1-1; no firm D call. Germline CDR1 is SGHTA and CDR2 is FQGTGA. The germline V and J ends were trimmed by 6 bases and 7 bases, with 21 bases remaining between them. There are 15 residues in the CDR3.

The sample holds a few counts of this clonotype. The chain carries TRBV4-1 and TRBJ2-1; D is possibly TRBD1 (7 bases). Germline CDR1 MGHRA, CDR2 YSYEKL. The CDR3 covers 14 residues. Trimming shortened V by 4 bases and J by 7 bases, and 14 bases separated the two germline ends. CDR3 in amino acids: CASSRLEGANEQFF. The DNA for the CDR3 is TGCGCCAGCAGCCGTTTGGAGGGGGCGAATGAGCAGTTCTTC.

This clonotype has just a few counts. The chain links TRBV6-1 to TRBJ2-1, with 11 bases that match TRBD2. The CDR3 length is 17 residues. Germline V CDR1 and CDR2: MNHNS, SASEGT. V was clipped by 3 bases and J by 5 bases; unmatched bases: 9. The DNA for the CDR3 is TGTGCCAGCAGTGACGCGATTAGCGGGGGGGCCCACAATGAGCAGTTCTTC. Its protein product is CASSDAISGGAHNEQFF.

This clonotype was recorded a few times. The CDR3 nucleotides read TGTGCCAGCAGCGTAGCAAGCTCCTACGAGCAGTACTTC. It translates to CASSVASSYEQYF. The V and J genes are TRBV9 and TRBJ2-7; no definite D call. V lost 0 bases to trimming and J lost 0 bases, with 4 bases between them. Germline V gene data show CDR1 as SGDLS and CDR2 as YYNGEE. The CDR3 length is 13 residues.

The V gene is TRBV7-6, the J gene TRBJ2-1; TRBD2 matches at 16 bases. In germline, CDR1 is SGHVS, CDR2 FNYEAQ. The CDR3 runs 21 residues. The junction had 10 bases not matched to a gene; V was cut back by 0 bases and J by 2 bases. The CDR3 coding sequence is TGTGCCAGCAGCTTAGCGCGGGGACTAGCGGGGGGGACAGGTACCTACAATGAGCAGTTCTTC. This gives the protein CASSLARGLAGGTGTYNEQFF.

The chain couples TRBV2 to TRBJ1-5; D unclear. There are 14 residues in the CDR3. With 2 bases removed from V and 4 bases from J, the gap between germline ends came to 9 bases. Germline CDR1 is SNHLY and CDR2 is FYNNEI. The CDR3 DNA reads TGTGCCAGCAGTGAAAACACAGCGAATCAGCCCCAGCATTTT. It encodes CASSENTANQPQHF.

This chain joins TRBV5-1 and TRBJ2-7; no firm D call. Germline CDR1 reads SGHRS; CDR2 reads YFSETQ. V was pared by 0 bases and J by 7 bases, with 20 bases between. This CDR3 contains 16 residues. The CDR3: CASSLEKHGPSEEQYF. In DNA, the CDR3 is TGCGCCAGCAGCTTGGAGAAGCACGGGCCTTCTGAGGAGCAGTACTTC. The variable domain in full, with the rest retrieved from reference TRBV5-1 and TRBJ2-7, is KAGVTQTPRYLIKTRGQQVTLSCSPISGHRSVSWYQQTPGQGLQFLFEYFSETQRNKGNFPGRFSGRQFSNSRSEMNVSTLELGDSALYLCASSLEKHGPSEEQYFGPGTRLTVT.

This CDR3 is CASSLEAGGEGEQYF. DNA for the CDR3: TGTGCCAGCAGCTTAGAAGCGGGGGGAGAGGGCGAGCAGTACTTC. The chain joins TRBV7-6 to TRBJ2-7; 9 bases are shared with TRBD2. This CDR3 spans 15 amino acids. V gave up 1 base and J gave up 6 bases; unmatched junction bases: 7. In germline, CDR1 is SGHVS, CDR2 FNYEAQ.

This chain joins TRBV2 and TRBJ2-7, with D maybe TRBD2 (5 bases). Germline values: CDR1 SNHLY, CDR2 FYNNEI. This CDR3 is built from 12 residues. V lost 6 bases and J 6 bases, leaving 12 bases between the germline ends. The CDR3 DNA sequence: TGTGCCAGCAGGTCCGGGGTTTTCGAGCAGTACTTC. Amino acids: CASRSGVFEQYF.

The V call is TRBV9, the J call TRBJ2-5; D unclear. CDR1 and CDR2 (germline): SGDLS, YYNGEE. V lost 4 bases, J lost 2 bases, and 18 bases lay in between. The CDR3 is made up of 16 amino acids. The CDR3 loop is CASSPMPELSQETQYF. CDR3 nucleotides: TGTGCCAGCAGCCCAATGCCGGAGCTATCACAAGAGACCCAGTACTTC.

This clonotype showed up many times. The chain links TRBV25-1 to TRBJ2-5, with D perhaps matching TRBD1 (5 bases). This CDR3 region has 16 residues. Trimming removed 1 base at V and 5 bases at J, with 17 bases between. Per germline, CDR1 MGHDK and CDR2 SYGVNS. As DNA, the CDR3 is TGTGCCAGCAGTGAATCTGGCAGGGTGTCCCTGGAGACCCAGTACTTC. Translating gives CASSESGRVSLETQYF.

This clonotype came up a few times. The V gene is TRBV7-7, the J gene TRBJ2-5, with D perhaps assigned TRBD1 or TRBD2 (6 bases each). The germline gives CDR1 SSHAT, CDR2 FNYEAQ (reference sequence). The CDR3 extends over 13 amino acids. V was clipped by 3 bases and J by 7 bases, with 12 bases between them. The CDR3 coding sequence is TGTGCCAGCAGCTTGGGGGGCCGGGGGACCCAGTACTTC. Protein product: CASSLGGRGTQYF.

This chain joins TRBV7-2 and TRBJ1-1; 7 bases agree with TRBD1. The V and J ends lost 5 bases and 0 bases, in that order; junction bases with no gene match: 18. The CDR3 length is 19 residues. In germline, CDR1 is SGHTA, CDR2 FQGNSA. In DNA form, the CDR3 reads TGTGCCAGCAGCCGGGCGGTCGAGAGGACAGGCTTGGTGAACACTGAAGCTTTCTTT. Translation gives CASSRAVERTGLVNTEAFF.

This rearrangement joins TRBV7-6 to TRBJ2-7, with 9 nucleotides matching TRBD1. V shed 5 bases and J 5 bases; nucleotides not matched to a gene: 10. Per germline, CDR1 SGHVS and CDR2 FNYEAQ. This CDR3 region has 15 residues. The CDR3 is CASSPPNRGRNEQYF. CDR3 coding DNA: TGTGCCAGCAGCCCCCCGAACAGGGGGCGTAACGAGCAGTACTTC.

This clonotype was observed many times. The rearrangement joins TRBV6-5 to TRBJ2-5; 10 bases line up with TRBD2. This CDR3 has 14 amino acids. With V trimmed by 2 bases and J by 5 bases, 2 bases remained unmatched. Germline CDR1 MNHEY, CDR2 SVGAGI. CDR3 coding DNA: TGTGCCAGCAGTTACAGCGGGGGGGGGGAGACCCAGTACTTC. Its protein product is CASSYSGGGETQYF.

CDR3 loop: CARSRADSSYEQYF. The CDR3 nucleotides read TGTGCCAGATCCAGGGCGGATAGCTCCTACGAGCAGTACTTC. The chain has TRBV5-8 and TRBJ2-7, with a weak D call TRBD1 (5 bases). Deletions cut 8 bases from V and 0 bases from J, with 15 bases between. This CDR3 has 14 residues. The germline V gene has CDR1 SGHTS and CDR2 YDEGEE.

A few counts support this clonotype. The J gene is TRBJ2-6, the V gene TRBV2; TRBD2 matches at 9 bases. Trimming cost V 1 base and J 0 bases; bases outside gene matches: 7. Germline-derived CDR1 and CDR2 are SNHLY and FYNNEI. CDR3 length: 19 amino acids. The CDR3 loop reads CASSEVVAGAYSGANVLTF. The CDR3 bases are TGTGCCAGCAGTGAAGTGGTAGCGGGGGCCTACTCTGGGGCCAACGTCCTGACTTTC.

The CDR3 nucleotides read TGTGCCAGCAGCCAAGACGTACGGGATGGCTACACCTTC. It is translated as CASSQDVRDGYTF. The chain links TRBV4-2 to TRBJ1-2; D is undetermined. This CDR3 region has 13 residues. Germline V gene sequence: CDR1 LGHNA, CDR2 YNFKEQ. Trimming shortened V by 0 bases and J by 6 bases, and 8 bases separated the two germline ends.

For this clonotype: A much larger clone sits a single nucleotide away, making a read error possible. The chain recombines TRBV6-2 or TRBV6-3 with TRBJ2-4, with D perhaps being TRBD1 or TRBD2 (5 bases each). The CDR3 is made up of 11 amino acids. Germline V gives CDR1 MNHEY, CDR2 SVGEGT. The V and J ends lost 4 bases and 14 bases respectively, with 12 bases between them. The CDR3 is CASSWGPIKYF. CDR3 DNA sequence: TGTGCCAGCAGTTGGGGACCGATTAAGTACTTC.

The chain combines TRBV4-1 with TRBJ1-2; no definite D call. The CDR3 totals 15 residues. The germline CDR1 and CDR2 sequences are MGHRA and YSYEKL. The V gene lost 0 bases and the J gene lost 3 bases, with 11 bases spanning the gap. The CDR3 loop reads CASSQDTETDYGYTF. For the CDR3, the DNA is TGCGCCAGCAGCCAAGACACGGAGACGGACTATGGCTACACCTTC.

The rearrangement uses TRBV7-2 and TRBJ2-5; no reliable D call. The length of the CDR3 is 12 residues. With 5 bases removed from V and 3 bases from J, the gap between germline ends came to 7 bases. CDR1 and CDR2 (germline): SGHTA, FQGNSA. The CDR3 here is CASSIPEETQYF. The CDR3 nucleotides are TGTGCCAGCAGCATACCCGAAGAGACCCAGTACTTC.

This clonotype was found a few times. Here the CDR3 reads CASSYGRTGELFF. In DNA, the CDR3 is TGTGCCAGCAGCTACGGCCGGACCGGGGAGCTGTTTTTT. V is TRBV6-6 and J is TRBJ2-2; D uncertain. The CDR3 contains 13 residues. V shed 6 bases and J shed 5 bases, with 10 bases lying between them. Per germline, CDR1 MNHNY and CDR2 SVGAGI (reference sequence).

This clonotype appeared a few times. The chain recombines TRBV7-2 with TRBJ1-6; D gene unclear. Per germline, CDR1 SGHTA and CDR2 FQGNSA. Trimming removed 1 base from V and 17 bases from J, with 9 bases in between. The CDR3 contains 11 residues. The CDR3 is CASSLDGSFHF. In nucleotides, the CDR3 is TGTGCCAGCAGCTTAGACGGCTCTTTCCACTTT.

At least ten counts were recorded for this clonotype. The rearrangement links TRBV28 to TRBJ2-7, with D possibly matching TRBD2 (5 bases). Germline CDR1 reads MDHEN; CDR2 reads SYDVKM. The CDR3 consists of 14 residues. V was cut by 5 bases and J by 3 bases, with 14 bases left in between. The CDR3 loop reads CASSMAGRIYEQYV. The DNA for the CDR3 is TGTGCCAGCAGTATGGCGGGCAGGATCTACGAGCAGTACGTC.

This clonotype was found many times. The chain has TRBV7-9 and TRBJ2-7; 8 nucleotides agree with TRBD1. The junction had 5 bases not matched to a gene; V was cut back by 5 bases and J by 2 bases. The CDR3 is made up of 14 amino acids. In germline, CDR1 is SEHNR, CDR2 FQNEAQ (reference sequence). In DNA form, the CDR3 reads TGTGCCAGCAGCCATCCGGACAGGGCCTACGAGCAGTACGTC. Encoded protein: CASSHPDRAYEQYV.